The clone carrying this T cell receptor (beta chain) was counted a single time. Its antigen remains unidentified. Some clones are missing from TCRdb's copy, which holds only in-frame ones; the method was immunoSEQ multiplex PCR. The sample consists of about 45,000 clones, 75% to 90% of them appearing once. The CDR3 contains 13 residues. V lost 1 base and J 5 bases, leaving 10 bases between the germline ends. Germline V lookup: CDR1 SGDLS, CDR2 YYNGEE. The sample is drawn from a study of OX40 agonist ivuxolimab in advanced cancers. Study-level results: Both blood CD4+ and CD8+ T cells showed clonal growth by week 6 at 0.1 to 3.0 mg/kg.

Autoimmune disease history or systemic immunosuppression excluded patients. Sequencing used CD4+ or CD8+ T cells sorted from blood, obtained in a trial of the OX40 agonist ivuxolimab. The chain carries TRBV9 and TRBJ2-7; D uncertain. The sequence came from an adult with an advanced solid tumor such as melanoma, head and neck, liver or kidney cancer. DNA of the CDR3: TGTGCCAGCAGCGTAACCACGCTGGACGAGCAGTACTTC. Translating it yields CASSVTTLDEQYF. The full variable domain, completed using reference TRBV9 and TRBJ2-7, is DSGVTQTPKHLITATGQRVTLRCSPRSGDLSVYWYQQSLDQGLQFLIQYYNGEERAKGNILERFSAQQFPDLHSELNLSSLELGDSALYFCASSVTTLDEQYFGPGTRLTVT.